The text below deals with one T cell receptor (beta chain). TCRdb reanalyzed the 5' RACE reads and collapses them to one entry per CDR3 protein, without DNA. The sample table sets out a few hundred thousand distinct CDR3 sequences. This sample was included in a study of T cells expressing NK-cell markers. Germline V gene data show CDR1 as SGDLS and CDR2 as YYNGEE. This CDR3 contains 15 residues. The receptor comes from a man aged 18-75 years in good health. The sample comprised blood T cells: a sorted CD56 or NKG2C T cell subset, CD4+ or CD8+ T cells, or bulk PBMC T cells (not recorded which). The J gene is TRBJ1-1, the V gene TRBV9; absent DNA, TCRdb's TRBD1 call cannot be checked. The CDR3 spells CASSFNPLVNTEAFF.